This passage covers 6 T cell receptor beta chains from one sample sequenced in a study of cytomegalovirus exposure and HLA in healthy donors. This PCR relied on a set of 60 Vbeta primers and 13 Jbeta primers. The data were produced by immunoSEQ multiplex PCR, yet TCRdb's version contains in-frame clones alone and is incomplete. The table records 150,000 to 200,000 clones, more than 60% of them present only once. The sequenced material came from PBMCs. The receptor set was obtained from a woman in her forties in good health and CMV-seropositive.

V is TRBV4-1 and J is TRBJ2-7; TRBD2 matches at 15 bases. Per germline, CDR1 MGHRA and CDR2 YSYEKL. The CDR3 covers 18 residues. V gave up 1 base and J gave up 3 bases; unmatched junction bases: 7. The CDR3 nucleotides are TGCGCCAGCAGCCAAGGCGGACTAGCGGGAGGGCCGTTCTACGAGCAGTACTTC. Translated, it gives CASSQGGLAGGPFYEQYF.

The rearrangement links TRBV7-9 to TRBJ2-1; 7 positions match TRBD1. The V gene end was trimmed by 6 bases and the J gene end by 2 bases; junction bases not matched to a gene: 16. Germline CDR1 is SEHNR and CDR2 is FQNEAQ (reference sequence). This CDR3 is 18 amino acids long. DNA of the CDR3: TGTGCCAGCAGTCGCCGGGACAGTGACACCCAAACCTACAATGAGCAGTTCTTC. Translating it yields CASSRRDSDTQTYNEQFF. The whole variable domain, remainder taken from reference TRBV7-9 and TRBJ2-1, is DTGVSQNPRHKITKRGQNVTFRCDPISEHNRLYWYRQTLGQGPEFLTYFQNEAQLEKSRLLSDRFSAERPKGSFSTLEIQRTEQGDSAMYLCASSRRDSDTQTYNEQFFGPGTRLTVL.

The CDR3 bases are TGTGCCTGGACGGTCGGGACAGGGAGGTTTCGCAATCAGCCCCAGCATTTT. It translates to CAWTVGTGRFRNQPQHF. V usage is TRBV30 and J usage is TRBJ1-5, with TRBD1 matching 9 bases. Per the germline V gene, CDR1 is GTSNPN and CDR2 is SVGIG (reference sequence). The CDR3 has 17 amino acids. The V and J ends lost 4 bases and 2 bases, in that order; junction bases with no gene match: 12.

This chain links TRBV7-3 with TRBJ2-3; D is perhaps TRBD2 (6 bases). V was trimmed by 1 base and J by 7 bases, leaving 18 bases between them. This CDR3 spans 16 amino acids. The germline V gene has CDR1 SGHTA and CDR2 FQGTGA. In DNA, the CDR3 is TGTGCCAGCAGCTTAAATCCGGGAGTGTCGGGGAATACGCAGTATTTT. It yields the protein CASSLNPGVSGNTQYF.

V is TRBV2 and J is TRBJ2-7; 9 bases line up with TRBD2. After removal of 10 bases from V and 7 bases from J, the junction contained 8 bases not matched to a gene. This CDR3 has 12 amino acids. Germline V gene lookup returns CDR1 SNHLY and CDR2 FYNNEI. CDR3 coding DNA: TGTGCCACCGGACTAGCGCCGACGGAGCAGTACTTC. The encoded protein is CATGLAPTEQYF.

J is TRBJ2-1 and V is TRBV11-2; TRBD2 matches at 7 bases. The V gene end was trimmed by 5 bases and the J gene end by 8 bases; junction bases not matched to a gene: 6. CDR1 and CDR2 (germline): SGHAT, FQNNGV. The CDR3 is 13 residues long. DNA for the CDR3: TGTGCCAGCAGCGGCTGGGGGGGGGATGAGCAGTTCTTC. Its translation is CASSGWGGDEQFF. The entire variable domain, with the rest obtained from reference TRBV11-2 and TRBJ2-1, is as follows: EAGVAQSPRYKIIEKRQSVAFWCNPISGHATLYWYQQILGQGPKLLIQFQNNGVVDDSQLPKDRFSAERLKGVDSTLKIQPAKLEDSAVYLCASSGWGGDEQFFGPGTRLTVL.